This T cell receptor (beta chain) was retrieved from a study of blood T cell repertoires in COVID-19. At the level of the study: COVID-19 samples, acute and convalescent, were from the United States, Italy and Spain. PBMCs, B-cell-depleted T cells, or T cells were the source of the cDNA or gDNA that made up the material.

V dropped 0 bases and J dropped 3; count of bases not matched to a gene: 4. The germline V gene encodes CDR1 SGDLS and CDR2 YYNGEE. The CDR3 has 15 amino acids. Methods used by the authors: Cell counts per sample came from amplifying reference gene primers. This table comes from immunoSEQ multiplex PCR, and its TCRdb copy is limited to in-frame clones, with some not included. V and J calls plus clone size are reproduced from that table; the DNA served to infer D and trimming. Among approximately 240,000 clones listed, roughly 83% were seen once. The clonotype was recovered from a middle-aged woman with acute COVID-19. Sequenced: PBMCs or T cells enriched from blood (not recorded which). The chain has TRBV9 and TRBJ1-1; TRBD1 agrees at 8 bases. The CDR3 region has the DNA TGTGCCAGCAGCGTAGGCGCGGGACAGGACACTGAAGCTTTCTTT. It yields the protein CASSVGAGQDTEAFF.